Sequencing of this T cell receptor (beta chain) was carried out in a study of blood T cell repertoires in COVID-19. As for the study in general: Samples came from the United States, Italy and Spain, spanning acute and convalescent COVID-19.

The sample holds one count of this clone. Original processing notes: Quantification of nucleated cells was approximated via reference gene primer amplification. Here immunoSEQ multiplex PCR was the method, and the copy in TCRdb shows in-frame clones only, minus some. V and J calls and clone size are copied from that table; D and trimming were computed from the DNA. Of around 140,000 clones listed, 80% were seen once; the top ten hold about 4%. V lost 0 bases, J lost 6 bases, and 8 bases stayed unmatched. CDR3 length equals 19 residues. Germline CDR1 and CDR2: SGHVS and FNYEAQ. This sequence was found in a man aged 65 to 85 who had recovered from COVID-19. What was sequenced was peripheral blood. The chain combines TRBV7-6 with TRBJ2-1; 16 positions match TRBD2. As DNA, the CDR3 is TGTGCCAGCAGCTTAGCCCTGGGACTAGCGGGAGGGCCATTCAATGAGCAGTTCTTC. It codes for CASSLALGLAGGPFNEQFF.